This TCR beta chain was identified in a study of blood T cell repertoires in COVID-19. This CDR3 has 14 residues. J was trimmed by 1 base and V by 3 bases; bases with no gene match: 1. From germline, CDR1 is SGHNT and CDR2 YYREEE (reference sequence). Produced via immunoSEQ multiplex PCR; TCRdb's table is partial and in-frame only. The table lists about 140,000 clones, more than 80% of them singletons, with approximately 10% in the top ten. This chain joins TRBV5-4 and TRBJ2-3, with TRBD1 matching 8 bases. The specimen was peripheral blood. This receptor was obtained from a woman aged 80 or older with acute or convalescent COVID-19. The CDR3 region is CASSSDRGTDTQYF. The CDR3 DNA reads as TGTGCCAGCAGCTCGGACAGGGGCACAGATACGCAGTATTTT.